The sequence of this TCR beta chain was determined in a study of Graves' ophthalmopathy and Graves' hyperthyroidism. Turning to the study itself: Researchers obtained peripheral blood at initial diagnosis, before any treatment had begun.

Moderate-to-severe activity, CAS at least 3, NOSPECS at least 4 and duration under 3 months characterized donors with ophthalmopathy. The V gene's germline CDR1 is MNHNS and CDR2 SASEGT. V gave up 7 bases and J gave up 7 bases, with 19 bases separating them. This CDR3 spans 14 amino acids. Beta-chain TCR CDR3 regions were amplified from RNA transcripts. Scientists carried out first-round RT-PCR using HTBI primers and then a second-round multiplex PCR. A single record per CDR3 protein comes from TCRdb applying MiXCR to the multiplex PCR reads. In the table there are around 470,000 distinct CDR3 sequences, around an eighth of which are singletons.

This TCR came from a woman aged 25 to 39 with Graves' ophthalmopathy. The genes are TRBV6-1 and TRBJ1-2; D is perhaps TRBD1 (5 bases). The sample consisted of blood. The CDR3: CASKHTGQPVGYTF. CDR3 nucleotide sequence: TGTGCCAGCAAACATACAGGTCAACCTGTTGGCTACACCTTC.